Listed below are T cell receptor beta chains from one sample, sequenced in a study of OX40 agonist ivuxolimab in advanced cancers. Here immunoSEQ multiplex PCR was the method, and the copy in TCRdb shows in-frame clones only, minus some. Seen here are some 85,000 clones, roughly 90% observed once, and the top ten hold 0.72%. Here the sequenced sample was CD4+ or CD8+ T cells sorted from blood, taken in a trial of the OX40 agonist ivuxolimab. The source of these receptors is an adult with an advanced solid tumor such as melanoma, head and neck, liver or kidney cancer. Each CDR3 is given with its conserved first and last residue. D genes are given only for firm matches. Where a row states a size, it is once, few, many or the class of an expanded clone; other rows omit it.

d_call	clone_size	v_call	j_call	cdr3_aa	cdr3_nt
-	-	TRBV4-3	TRBJ1-4	CASSQDLGATNEKLFF	TGCGCCAGCAGCCAAGATCTAGGTGCAACTAATGAAAAACTGTTTTTT
-	-	TRBV19	TRBJ1-3	CASQGFSGNTIYF	TGTGCCAGTCAGGGGTTCTCTGGAAACACCATATATTTT
TRBD1	-	TRBV10-3	TRBJ1-2	CAISDPPNRGGYTF	TGTGCCATCAGTGACCCGCCAAACAGGGGTGGCTACACCTTC
-	-	TRBV5-8	TRBJ2-3	CASSLARLSATDTQYF	TGTGCCAGCAGCTTGGCTCGACTCTCAGCCACAGATACGCAGTATTTT
-	-	TRBV7-3	TRBJ2-1	CASSLGQLIGEQFF	TGTGCCAGCAGCTTGGGGCAACTAATTGGTGAGCAGTTCTTC
-	-	TRBV9	TRBJ2-7	CASSGGPRVGEQYF	TGTGCCAGCAGCGGCGGGCCCCGCGTGGGCGAGCAGTACTTC
-	-	TRBV2	TRBJ1-1	CASSNTPNTEAFF	TGTGCCAGCAGTAATACTCCGAACACTGAAGCTTTCTTT
-	-	TRBV1	TRBJ2-7	CTSSRRDCPRPYEQYF	TGCACCAGCAGCCGTCGGGACTGTCCCAGGCCCTACGAGCAGTACTTC
-	-	TRBV15	TRBJ2-3	CATSRDPGKSAQYF	TGTGCCACCAGCAGAGATCCAGGGAAGAGCGCGCAGTATTTT
TRBD1	-	TRBV5-6	TRBJ2-3	CASSLWDRARTDTQYF	TGTGCCAGCAGCTTATGGGACAGGGCCCGCACAGATACGCAGTATTTT
TRBD1	-	TRBV7-8	TRBJ1-2	CASSLWTGKNNGYTF	TGTGCCAGCAGCTTATGGACAGGGAAAAACAATGGCTACACCTTC
TRBD2	-	TRBV6-5	TRBJ2-3	CASSPLAGGQNTQYF	TGTGCCAGCAGCCCCTTAGCGGGAGGACAAAATACGCAGTATTTT
-	once	TRBV29-1	TRBJ2-6	CSVVQGTGANVLTF	TGCAGCGTCGTACAGGGTACCGGGGCCAACGTCCTGACTTTC
-	once	TRBV6-6	TRBJ2-5	CASSYSRQETQYF	TGTGCCAGCAGTTACTCAAGGCAAGAGACCCAGTACTTC
-	-	TRBV7-2	TRBJ2-6	CASSLRVQNLGTGANVLTF	TGTGCCAGCAGCTTAAGGGTTCAGAATTTAGGCACCGGGGCCAACGTCCTGACTTTC
-	-	TRBV18	TRBJ1-6	CASSPPNSGQHNSPLHF	TGTGCCAGCTCACCACCGAACTCCGGACAGCATAATTCACCCCTCCACTTT
-	-	TRBV6-1	TRBJ2-7	CASRDSSPQYF	TGTGCCAGCCGGGACTCGTCGCCGCAGTACTTC
-	-	TRBV7-2	TRBJ1-4	CASSRVANEKLFF	TGTGCCAGCAGCCGGGTTGCGAATGAAAAACTGTTTTTT
-	-	TRBV28	TRBJ2-3	CASRFTDTQYF	TGTGCCAGCAGGTTCACAGATACGCAGTATTTT
-	-	TRBV15	TRBJ1-4	CATSRDRGAGEKLFF	TGTGCCACCAGCAGAGATCGGGGGGCGGGTGAAAAACTGTTTTTT
-	-	TRBV27	TRBJ1-2	CASSFGGWDGYTF	TGTGCCAGCAGTTTTGGGGGTTGGGACGGCTACACCTTC
-	-	TRBV19	TRBJ1-2	CASRATYGTFSNYGYTF	TGTGCCAGTCGGGCGACTTACGGGACATTTTCAAACTATGGCTACACCTTC
-	-	TRBV2	TRBJ1-1	CASTSEVNTEAFF	TGTGCCAGCACCTCGGAAGTGAACACTGAAGCTTTCTTT
-	-	TRBV4-1	TRBJ1-3	CASSQGLLHSGNTIYF	TGCGCCAGCAGCCAGGGACTCCTTCACTCTGGAAACACCATATATTTT
-	few	TRBV6-1	TRBJ2-1	CASSRGGGEGQFF	TGTGCCAGCAGTAGGGGAGGGGGGGAGGGTCAGTTCTTC
-	-	TRBV27	TRBJ2-7	CASSLIGGRAYEQYF	TGTGCCAGCAGTTTAATTGGGGGGCGTGCCTACGAGCAGTACTTC
TRBD1	-	TRBV15	TRBJ1-2	CATSRPRGRGFKSYGYTF	TGTGCCACCAGCAGACCCAGGGGGCGCGGGTTTAAGTCCTATGGCTACACCTTC
TRBD1	-	TRBV18	TRBJ2-7	CASSPRSGTGAEQYF	TGTGCCAGCTCACCAAGATCCGGGACAGGGGCCGAGCAGTACTTC
-	-	TRBV6-1	TRBJ1-2	CASSEDDVDYGYTF	TGTGCCAGCAGTGAAGACGATGTGGACTATGGCTACACCTTC
-	-	TRBV7-2	TRBJ1-3	CASSPGRVGNTIYF	TGTGCCAGCAGCCCGGGAAGGGTCGGCAACACCATATATTTT
TRBD1	-	TRBV18	TRBJ1-4	CASSPGGTGSNEKLFF	TGTGCCAGCTCACCTGGAGGGACAGGCTCTAATGAAAAACTGTTTTTT
TRBD1	-	TRBV6-1	TRBJ1-2	CASRGQGARGYTF	TGTGCCAGCAGAGGACAGGGGGCCAGAGGCTACACCTTC
-	-	TRBV4-1	TRBJ1-5	CASSQDQYGPSNQPQHF	TGCGCCAGCAGCCAAGATCAGTACGGGCCCTCTAATCAGCCCCAGCATTTT
TRBD1	-	TRBV5-1	TRBJ2-6	CASSKEGQGGWAGANVLTF	TGCGCCAGCAGCAAGGAGGGACAGGGGGGGTGGGCTGGGGCCAACGTCCTGACTTTC
-	-	TRBV30	TRBJ2-2	CAKARANTGELFF	TGTGCCAAAGCTAGGGCTAACACCGGGGAGCTGTTTTTT
-	-	TRBV5-1	TRBJ2-1	CASSPDTVYNEQFF	TGCGCCAGCAGCCCGGACACCGTCTATAATGAGCAGTTCTTC
-	-	TRBV7-2	TRBJ1-3	CASSLGADSGNTIYF	TGTGCCAGCAGCTTAGGGGCCGACTCTGGAAACACCATATATTTT
-	-	TRBV5-1	TRBJ2-1	CASSLEGLQGNEQFF	TGCGCCAGCAGCTTGGAAGGGCTGCAAGGGAATGAGCAGTTCTTC
-	-	TRBV2	TRBJ2-7	CASRALLPYEQYF	TGTGCCAGCCGGGCCCTCTTGCCCTACGAGCAGTACTTC
-	-	TRBV7-9	TRBJ2-1	CASSRSIRGSDSYNEQFF	TGTGCCAGCAGCCGCTCTATTAGGGGGAGCGACTCCTACAATGAGCAGTTCTTC
TRBD2	-	TRBV11-2	TRBJ2-2	CASNVLAGGGELFF	TGTGCCAGCAACGTACTAGCGGGAGGCGGGGAGCTGTTTTTT
-	-	TRBV5-5	TRBJ2-3	CASSFGTSTDTQYF	TGTGCCAGCAGCTTCGGGACTAGCACAGATACGCAGTATTTT
-	-	TRBV5-4	TRBJ2-2	CASSPPGPGTGELFF	TGTGCCAGCAGCCCCCCGGGGCCGGGCACCGGGGAGCTGTTTTTT
-	-	TRBV6-5	TRBJ2-1	CASSYTRRNEQFF	TGTGCCAGCAGTTACACGCGTAGGAATGAGCAGTTCTTC
TRBD1	-	TRBV6-1	TRBJ2-5	CASSLDRGPGETQYF	TGTGCCAGCAGCTTAGACAGGGGGCCGGGAGAGACCCAGTACTTC
-	-	TRBV6-5	TRBJ2-7	CASSGQSYEQYF	TGTGCCAGCAGCGGACAGTCCTACGAGCAGTACTTC
-	-	TRBV29-1	TRBJ1-1	CSAGPGFMNTEAFF	TGCAGCGCGGGACCAGGGTTCATGAACACTGAAGCTTTCTTT
TRBD2	-	TRBV7-2	TRBJ2-1	CASSLSGRSSYNEQFF	TGTGCCAGCAGCTTGAGCGGGAGGAGCTCCTACAATGAGCAGTTCTTC
TRBD1	-	TRBV28	TRBJ2-6	CASLPGQWTGANVLTF	TGTGCCAGCCTCCCGGGACAGTGGACTGGGGCCAACGTCCTGACTTTC
-	-	TRBV28	TRBJ2-2	CASSLQGELFF	TGTGCCAGCAGCCTCCAGGGGGAGCTGTTTTTT
-	-	TRBV10-3	TRBJ2-7	CAISASGGTSAYEQYF	TGTGCCATCAGTGCCTCTGGGGGGACATCTGCCTACGAGCAGTACTTC
-	-	TRBV7-2	TRBJ1-2	CASSPQGKGGYTF	TGTGCCAGCAGCCCCCAGGGCAAGGGGGGCTACACCTTC
-	once	TRBV19	TRBJ2-7	CASSITTLYEQYF	TGTGCCAGTAGTATAACCACTTTATACGAGCAGTACTTC
TRBD2	-	TRBV4-3	TRBJ2-3	CASSPAGDGTDTQYF	TGCGCCAGCAGCCCGGCGGGGGATGGCACAGATACGCAGTATTTT
-	-	TRBV4-3	TRBJ2-7	CASSQGLITNEQYF	TGCGCCAGCAGCCAAGGGTTGATCACAAACGAGCAGTACTTC
-	once	TRBV6-1	TRBJ2-1	CASSEKGRGNPNEQFF	TGTGCCAGCAGTGAAAAGGGGAGGGGGAACCCCAATGAGCAGTTCTTC
TRBD2	-	TRBV29-1	TRBJ2-3	CSVDKTSGRVADTQYF	TGCAGCGTTGACAAGACTAGCGGGAGGGTTGCAGATACGCAGTATTTT